These 6 T cell receptor beta chains originate from one sample sequenced in a study of OX40 agonist ivuxolimab in advanced cancers. Using immunoSEQ multiplex PCR, the repertoire was profiled, and TCRdb retains in-frame clones only, with some absent. The sample includes more than 45,000 clones, approximately 90% of them seen just once. This specimen consisted of CD4+ or CD8+ T cells sorted from blood, obtained in a trial of the OX40 agonist ivuxolimab. The source is an adult with an advanced solid tumor such as melanoma, head and neck, liver or kidney cancer.

DNA of the CDR3: TGTGCCAGCAGCGGTCTAGCGGGACCAACCTACAATGAGCAGTTCTTC. Its translation is CASSGLAGPTYNEQFF. The chain recombines TRBV9 with TRBJ2-1; 9 bases agree with TRBD2. Germline V gene sequence: CDR1 SGDLS, CDR2 YYNGEE. CDR3 length: 16 amino acids. Trimming at V came to 3 bases and at J to 2 bases, leaving 6 bases not matched to a gene. The whole variable domain, filled in from reference TRBV9 and TRBJ2-1, reads DSGVTQTPKHLITATGQRVTLRCSPRSGDLSVYWYQQSLDQGLQFLIQYYNGEERAKGNILERFSAQQFPDLHSELNLSSLELGDSALYFCASSGLAGPTYNEQFFGPGTRLTVL.

In DNA, the CDR3 is TGTGCCAGCAGCCAACCCTGTTTCAGGGAGGCCAATCAGCCCCAGCATTTT. Its translation is CASSQPCFREANQPQHF. The rearrangement uses TRBV14 and TRBJ1-5; D may be TRBD1 (5 bases). Trimming removed 2 bases at V and 3 bases at J, with 17 bases between. CDR1 and CDR2 (germline): SGHDN, FVKESK. The CDR3 is 17 residues long. The whole variable domain, filled in from reference TRBV14 and TRBJ1-5, reads EAGVTQFPSHSVIEKGQTVTLRCDPISGHDNLYWYRRVMGKEIKFLLHFVKESKQDESGMPNNRFLAERTGGTYSTLKVQPAELEDSGVYFCASSQPCFREANQPQHFGDGTRLSIL.

The chain recombines TRBV9 with TRBJ2-1; perhaps TRBD1 as D (8 bases). V was clipped by 4 bases and J by 10 bases, with 18 bases between them. Germline-derived CDR1 and CDR2 are SGDLS and YYNGEE. The CDR3 contains 14 residues. CDR3 residues: CASSSGTGYQEQFF. DNA for the CDR3: TGTGCCAGCAGCAGCGGGACAGGTTACCAGGAGCAGTTCTTC.

Written as DNA, the CDR3 is TGTGCCAGCAGCCAAGGCAACGGGTTCCAAGGCTACACCTTC. It translates to CASSQGNGFQGYTF. The chain joins TRBV14 to TRBJ1-2; D remains unclear. V was pared by 1 base and J by 8 bases, with 14 bases between. The CDR3 spans 14 residues. Germline V CDR1 and CDR2: SGHDN, FVKESK.

The CDR3 bases are TGTGCCATCAGTGAGTCGAATTCGGGGGCGCGAGATGGCTACACCTTC. Amino acid sequence: CAISESNSGARDGYTF. The chain carries TRBV10-3 and TRBJ1-2, with D possibly being TRBD1 (6 bases). V lost 0 bases and J 6 bases, leaving 17 bases between the germline ends. The CDR3 spans 16 residues. Germline V gives CDR1 ENHRY, CDR2 SYGVKD.

This chain connects TRBV13 to TRBJ2-1; D could derive from TRBD1 or TRBD2 (5 bases each). The germline gives CDR1 PRHDT, CDR2 FYEKMQ (reference sequence). The CDR3 consists of 16 residues. With 5 bases removed from V and 5 bases from J, the gap between germline ends came to 19 bases. CDR3 nucleotides: TGTGCCAGCAGCCCTGGGGCCACTCGGGGTCACAATGAGCAGTTCTTC. Its translation: CASSPGATRGHNEQFF.